This record covers a single T cell receptor beta chain. Ten or more counts support this clonotype. Its antigen is currently not known. There are no base qualities to consult, and no much larger clone falls within one base. To synthesize cDNA, template-switch 5'RACE was performed with a primer carrying a 10-nucleotide random unique molecular identifier so that each TCR transcript was tagged. Over 180 million TCR-beta sequences, covering 15-18 subjects, were produced in each sequencing run. The RNeasy kit was used to extract total RNA. TCR-beta VDJ regions were amplified with primers for the TCR constant region and the 5'RACE anchor, using the KAPA Real-time Library Amplification kit. Sample indexes and Illumina adaptors were added in a first PCR, after which library yield was increased in a second PCR. After purification with Ampure beads, the TCR product of roughly 650 bp was size-selected on a 2% E-gel SizeSelection system. Before pooling, library quality was assessed on a Bioanalyzer, concentration was determined with Qubit, and library quantification was performed with the Kapa Library Quantification kit. Libraries were sequenced paired-end 2 x 150 bp on an Illumina HiSeq 2500. To increase sequence diversity, about 25-31% phiX was spiked into each library pool. In the source study's methods: The UMI-based MiGEC pipeline processed quality-filtered reads and removed over 80% of raw TCR sequences during error correction. VDJ genes were aligned to IMGT germline references, and clonotypes were defined by unique CDR3 amino acid sequence plus V-J genes. Clonal expansion, Shannon diversity and CDR3 relatedness (CalcPairwiseDistances, ClusterSamples) were evaluated with VDJtools, and phylogenetic trees were built with CLCbio workbench. Using coefficient-of-variation modelling across technical triplicates, the study counted a clone as expanded if it had at least 8 unique UMIs. TCRdb reprocessing: public reads trimmed at Q25 with fastp, clones called with MiXCR, in-frame beta chains kept. Rows with a matching CDR3 protein are joined into one entry that keeps the most common DNA and genes. The V and J calls were not made by the authors but by TCRdb's processing. The sample includes about 24,000 distinct CDR3 sequences, with about 6.7% observed a single time. The biggest ten clones account for more than 4.5% of the sample.

This sample was included in a study of neurological immune-mediated disorders (dated by TCRdb to about 2019). The study in broad terms: Peripheral blood TCR-beta repertoires from HTLV-I-associated myelopathy (HAM/TSP) patients, multiple sclerosis patients and healthy controls were compared by UMI-based sequencing. The roughly 100 TCR-beta libraries included longitudinal samples, technical triplicates and paired sorted CD4+ and CD8+ T-cell subsets alongside PBMC samples. The cohort was made up of 60 to 75 subjects, consisting of 14 HAM/TSP patients, about 34 multiple sclerosis patients and around 20 healthy controls.

The healthy controls were volunteers from a blood bank in Maryland, USA. For the unsorted PBMC libraries, 2 million PBMCs were stored in RNAlater at -80 degrees C until RNA extraction and were used to generate the libraries. Peripheral blood was subjected to Ficoll-Hypaque density gradient centrifugation to isolate PBMCs, which were then cryopreserved in liquid nitrogen. On the study overall, not on this receptor specifically: No identical CDR3 amino acid sequences were shared among expanded clones across subjects, suggesting private TCR-beta repertoires in all groups. TCR clonal expansion was greatest in HAM/TSP patients and smallest in MS patients, who ranked below even healthy controls.

The germline V and J ends show losses of 4 bases and 0 bases respectively, and no gene match explains 9 bases of the junction. Including cysteine and phenylalanine, the CDR3 has 17 amino acids. Left in the record is the CDR3 DNA by itself, 51 bases read in frame from the first base. The CDR1 and CDR2 encoded by the germline V gene are MDHEN and SYDVKM. The sequence derives from a woman in her thirties or forties in good health. Material for sequencing was PBMCs. The chain is made from TRBV28 and TRBJ2-3; 8 of the junction bases match TRBD2. The DNA sequence reads TGTGCCAGCAGTTCCCCTGGTTCTAGCGGGAGCACAGATACGCAGTATTTT. Translated, it reads CASSSPGSSGSTDTQYF.